This TCR beta chain was sequenced in a study of shared clonotypes between healthy human individuals. Study-wide findings and caveats: It was anticipated that sequencing depth would influence how many clonotypes donors shared.

The authors divided CD4+ cells into CD45RA+ naive and CD45RA-negative memory subsets. The CDR3 loop spans 14 amino acids. V shed 4 bases and J 5 bases; nucleotides not matched to a gene: 4. Germline V gene data show CDR1 as SGHTA and CDR2 as FQGTGA. This clone was picked up one time. Its antigen is still unknown. A much larger clone lies one base from this, so it may be a read error. TCRdb's table, derived via immunoSEQ multiplex PCR, lists solely in-frame clones and lacks some. The table shows over 950,000 clones, with 60% to 80% occurring only once. This TCR was recovered from a man between 18 and 29 years old in good health. Some clones in this sample may be carry-over from other donors' samples. The rearrangement links TRBV7-3 to TRBJ2-2; 7 bases fit TRBD1. Material for sequencing was memory CD4+ T cells from PBMCs. Subset meaning: CD45RA-negative fraction. The CDR3 sequence: CASSSRQGTGELFF. The CDR3 bases are TGTGCCAGCAGCTCCCGACAGGGAACCGGGGAGCTGTTTTTT.